Listed below are T cell receptor beta chains from one sample, sequenced in a study of blood T cell repertoires in COVID-19. The data were produced by immunoSEQ multiplex PCR, yet TCRdb's version contains in-frame clones alone and is incomplete. Of around 220,000 clones listed, around 90% are singletons. Sequenced input: PBMCs or T cells enriched from blood (not recorded which). Receptors originate from a woman aged 18-35 years who had recovered from COVID-19. CDR3s leave out the opening cysteine and the closing phenylalanine or tryptophan. The D gene is left open where the match is weak.

D gene,V gene,CDR3 protein
NA,TRBV11-2,ASSLVGRLGEKLF
TRBD1,TRBV7-8,ASSLTGGANTEAF
NA,TRBV7-9,ASIELETQY
TRBD1,TRBV19,ASNRHKTGENTIY
TRBD1,TRBV9,ASSVGQGASYGYT
NA,TRBV15,ATSGRGNTEAF
NA,TRBV18,ASSPVQGYEQY
NA,TRBV10-3,AISETGSFRDEQF
TRBD2,TRBV9,ASSLTSGRTDTQY
TRBD2,TRBV11-3,ASSPGTSGGGGTDTQY
NA,TRBV29-1,SVGLVDEQY
NA,TRBV15,ATSIIGVNTEAF
NA,TRBV13,ASRIPKGYENSPLH
TRBD1,TRBV6-2/TRBV6-3,ASSYTLKGQGIGRNEQF
NA,TRBV14,ASSPRVGVSTGELF
TRBD2,TRBV7-8,ASSLSRVTSGKSYEQY
TRBD2,TRBV5-4,ASSTGLAGGLGGTQY
NA,TRBV5-1,ASGRDTGTDTQY
TRBD1,TRBV5-4,ASSGTGLMNTEAF
TRBD1,TRBV19,ASSGTGDNSGNTIY
NA,TRBV10-3,AISGRGRGADTQY
TRBD2,TRBV7-9,ASSTTERLAGEAGELF